A single sample is the source of the 25 T cell receptor beta chains below, sequenced in a study of blood T cell repertoires in COVID-19. The assay was immunoSEQ multiplex PCR, and TCRdb's table has in-frame clones only and misses some. The table has over 120,000 clones, around 87% seen once. The sample was peripheral blood. The source is a man between 50 and 59 years old who had recovered from COVID-19.

The chain recombines TRBV18 with TRBJ2-7, with 7 bases fitting TRBD1. Germline V gene data show CDR1 as KGHSH and CDR2 as LQKENI. CDR3 size: 18 residues. The ends lost 5 bases at V and 4 bases at J; junction bases unmatched: 20. The CDR3 loop reads CASSSFPSLTGVGYEQYF. The CDR3 nucleotides read TGTGCCAGCTCATCATTTCCTTCGCTTACAGGGGTGGGTTACGAGCAGTACTTC.

The rearrangement joins TRBV11-2 to TRBJ2-1; a possible D gene is TRBD2 (6 bases). The CDR3 spans 15 residues. Germline loops: CDR1 SGHAT, CDR2 FQNNGV. The V end lost 4 bases, the J end lost 1 base, and 11 bases lay between the germline ends. The CDR3: CASSWTRESYNEQFF. For the CDR3, the DNA is TGTGCCAGCAGCTGGACACGGGAGTCCTACAATGAGCAGTTCTTC.

J is TRBJ2-1 and V is TRBV19; TRBD2 agrees at 8 bases. The CDR3 runs 13 residues. The ends lost 2 bases at V and 6 bases at J; junction bases unmatched: 0. Germline assignment: CDR1 LNHDA and CDR2 SQIVND (reference sequence). The CDR3 reads CASSISGGNEQFF. The CDR3 nucleotides are TGTGCCAGTAGTATAAGCGGGGGCAATGAGCAGTTCTTC.

This rearrangement joins TRBV7-9 to TRBJ1-1; 11 bases agree with TRBD1. This CDR3 contains 18 residues. V trimming: 5 bases; J trimming: 3 bases; junction bases outside the gene matches: 14. From germline, CDR1 is SEHNR and CDR2 FQNEAQ (reference sequence). This CDR3 is CASSQAGTGGYLDTEAFF. CDR3 sequence (DNA): TGTGCCAGCAGCCAGGCCGGGACAGGGGGATATCTTGACACTGAAGCTTTCTTT.

The gene calls are TRBV5-8 and TRBJ2-1; TRBD1 matches at 7 bases. V trimming: 4 bases; J trimming: 8 bases; junction bases outside the gene matches: 6. The CDR3 has 13 amino acids. In germline, CDR1 is SGHTS, CDR2 YDEGEE. For the CDR3, the DNA is TGTGCCAGCAGCGCTTACAGGGGTGATGAGCAGTTCTTC. Translation: CASSAYRGDEQFF.

V is TRBV27 and J is TRBJ1-1; 8 bases agree with TRBD1. The CDR3 sequence is 14 residues long. Germline V gene lookup returns CDR1 MNHEY and CDR2 SMNVEV (reference sequence). The ends lost 3 bases at V and 5 bases at J; junction bases unmatched: 5. CDR3 protein: CASSLDRVGTEAFF. CDR3 nucleotides: TGTGCCAGCAGTTTGGACAGGGTAGGGACTGAAGCTTTCTTT.

The chain links TRBV6-1 to TRBJ1-2, with no clear D. CDR1 and CDR2 from the germline V gene are MNHNS and SASEGT. V was trimmed by 2 bases and J by 8 bases, leaving 6 bases between them. The CDR3 is made up of 11 amino acids. The CDR3 reads CASSENEGYTF. The CDR3 nucleotides are TGTGCCAGCAGTGAAAATGAGGGCTACACCTTC.

This clone showed up just a few times. The chain is built from TRBV7-6 and TRBJ2-7; 10 bases fit TRBD1. Germline CDR1 and CDR2: SGHVS and FNYEAQ. V lost 1 base to trimming and J lost 4 bases; unmatched junction nucleotides: 4. This CDR3 has 15 residues. The CDR3, as DNA: TGTGCCAGCAGCTTAGACGACAGGGGGCTTTACGAGCAGTACTTC. This codes for CASSLDDRGLYEQYF.

This sequence joins TRBV7-2 and TRBJ2-5; 10 positions match TRBD2. CDR1 SGHTA and CDR2 FQGNSA come from the germline V gene. This CDR3 has 13 residues. The ends lost 6 bases at V and 2 bases at J; junction bases unmatched: 0. The DNA of the CDR3 is TGTGCCAGCAGGACTAGCGGGCAAGAGACCCAGTACTTC. Protein: CASRTSGQETQYF.

This rearrangement joins TRBV5-1 to TRBJ1-2; TRBD1 matches 8 bases. J lost 6 bases, V lost 7 bases, and 11 bases had no gene match. CDR1 is SGHRS and CDR2 is YFSETQ in the germline V gene. This CDR3 is built from 14 residues. The CDR3 sequence is CASASGQGVHGYTF. The CDR3 region has the DNA TGCGCCAGCGCCTCCGGACAGGGTGTCCATGGCTACACCTTC.

The chain has TRBV9 and TRBJ2-2; 10 bases map to TRBD1. Germline CDR1 is SGDLS and CDR2 is YYNGEE. This CDR3 has 15 amino acids. Unmatched junction bases numbered 7, after V lost 4 bases and J lost 7 bases. In nucleotides, the CDR3 is TGTGCCAGCAGCACCCGACAGGGGGCGGACGGGGAGCTGTTTTTT. Amino acid sequence: CASSTRQGADGELFF.

In its sample, this clone was seen a few times. The rearrangement uses TRBV18 and TRBJ1-1, with TRBD1 identical over 7 bases. The CDR3 runs to 16 residues. The germline V gene has CDR1 KGHSH and CDR2 LQKENI. Losses at the gene ends were 2 bases for V and 0 bases for J; bases not matched to a gene: 6. Here the CDR3 DNA reads TGTGCCAGCTCACCAGCAGGGGGGCTCCTGAACACTGAAGCTTTCTTT. Translating it yields CASSPAGGLLNTEAFF.

The CDR3 here is CATTSGGEAFF. The CDR3 DNA is TGTGCCACCACTTCAGGGGGTGAAGCTTTCTTT. V gene TRBV15 combines with J gene TRBJ1-1, with 7 nucleotides matching TRBD1. The CDR3 contains 11 residues. With 7 bases clipped from V and 7 bases from J, the junction kept 3 bases outside the gene matches. Germline lookup yields CDR1 LNHNV and CDR2 YYDKDF (reference sequence). Together with reference TRBV15 and TRBJ1-1, the CDR3 gives the full variable domain: DAMVIQNPRYQVTQFGKPVTLSCSQTLNHNVMYWYQQKSSQAPKLLFHYYDKDFNNEADTPDNFQSRRPNTSFCFLDIRSPGLGDTAMYLCATTSGGEAFFGQGTRLTVV.

This clone appeared once. Different DNA sequences within this sample yield the same CDR3. The rearrangement uses TRBV12-3 or TRBV12-4 and TRBJ1-2, with D possibly being TRBD1 (5 bases). There are 13 residues in the CDR3. V lost 3 bases to trimming and J lost 2 bases, with 7 bases between them. The chain's CDR3 is CASSLTENYGYTF. The CDR3 DNA follows: TGTGCCAGCAGTTTGACAGAGAACTATGGCTACACCTTC.

The chain is built from TRBV5-1 and TRBJ2-1, with D perhaps matching TRBD2 (5 bases). V lost 0 bases and J 9 bases, leaving 13 bases between the germline ends. This CDR3 spans 14 amino acids. In germline, CDR1 is SGHRS, CDR2 YFSETQ. The CDR3 DNA is TGCGCCAGCAGCTTGGCCGGTAGGGCGGGTGAGCAGTTCTTC. Translating it yields CASSLAGRAGEQFF.

As concerns this clone: A read error may produce the germline difference seen at one junction end. The chain recombines TRBV12-5 with TRBJ1-1; 7 nucleotides match TRBD1. The CDR3 is 14 residues long. CDR1 is LGHNT, CDR2 FRNRAP, per germline. The CDR3 here is CVSGSGTANTEAFF. The DNA of the CDR3 is TGTGTTAGTGGTTCCGGGACAGCGAACACTGAAGCTTTCTTT.

This chain uses TRBV19 with TRBJ1-2, with 10 bases that match TRBD1. Germline V CDR1 and CDR2: LNHDA, SQIVND (reference sequence). This CDR3 region has 16 residues. The V gene end was trimmed by 4 bases and the J gene end by 4 bases; junction bases not matched to a gene: 9. The CDR3 DNA sequence: TGTGCCAGTAGTACCACGGGGACAGGGGCCAGCTATGGCTACACCTTC. Protein: CASSTTGTGASYGYTF. The complete variable domain, with remaining parts taken from reference TRBV19 and TRBJ1-2, reads DGGITQSPKYLFRKEGQNVTLSCEQNLNHDAMYWYRQDPGQGLRLIYYSQIVNDFQKGDIAEGYSVSREKKESFPLTVTSAQKNPTAFYLCASSTTGTGASYGYTFGSGTRLTVV.

This chain joins TRBV5-1 and TRBJ1-4; no firm D call. Germline CDR1 reads SGHRS; CDR2 reads YFSETQ. V lost 3 bases and J lost 0, with 12 bases in between. The CDR3 loop spans 16 amino acids. The CDR3: CASSSTARATNEKLFF. DNA for the CDR3: TGCGCCAGCAGCTCAACCGCCCGAGCAACTAATGAAAAACTGTTTTTT. Together with reference TRBV5-1 and TRBJ1-4, the CDR3 gives the full variable domain: KAGVTQTPRYLIKTRGQQVTLSCSPISGHRSVSWYQQTPGQGLQFLFEYFSETQRNKGNFPGRFSGRQFSNSRSEMNVSTLELGDSALYLCASSSTARATNEKLFFGSGTQLSVL.

V usage is TRBV18 and J usage is TRBJ2-2, with D perhaps TRBD2 (6 bases). Trimming pared 1 base from V and 5 bases from J, leaving 17 bases between. The CDR3 is 17 residues long. Germline CDR1 and CDR2: KGHSH and LQKENI. The CDR3 loop is CASSPRAGPGGTGELFF. CDR3 nucleotide sequence: TGTGCCAGCTCACCACGGGCGGGACCCGGTGGAACCGGGGAGCTGTTTTTT. The whole variable domain, remainder taken from reference TRBV18 and TRBJ2-2, is NAGVMQNPRHLVRRRGQEARLRCSPMKGHSHVYWYRQLPEEGLKFMVYLQKENIIDESGMPKERFSAEFPKEGPSILRIQQVVRGDSAAYFCASSPRAGPGGTGELFFGEGSRLTVL.

In this sample, this clone turned up a few times. This sample also contains other DNA sequences that code for the same CDR3. This chain uses TRBV4-3 with TRBJ1-6; D not resolved. Germline V gene data show CDR1 as LGHNA and CDR2 as YSLEER. This CDR3 has 17 residues. V dropped 0 bases and J dropped 0 bases, with 9 bases sitting between them. The CDR3 DNA follows: TGCGCCAGCAGCCAAGATTTAGGGAGCTCCTATAATTCACCCCTCCACTTT. It encodes CASSQDLGSSYNSPLHF.

The chain recombines TRBV7-3 with TRBJ2-5; 7 nucleotides agree with TRBD1. Trimming cost V 5 bases and J 5 bases; bases outside gene matches: 11. Germline V CDR1 and CDR2: SGHTA, FQGTGA. The CDR3 totals 15 residues. The CDR3 reads CASSPWGQKGETQYF. The DNA of the CDR3 is TGTGCCAGCAGCCCCTGGGGACAGAAAGGGGAGACCCAGTACTTC. The full variable domain, completed using reference TRBV7-3 and TRBJ2-5, is GAGVSQTPSNKVTEKGKYVELRCDPISGHTALYWYRQSLGQGPEFLIYFQGTGAADDSGLPNDRFFAVRPEGSVSTLKIQRTERGDSAVYLCASSPWGQKGETQYFGPGTRLLVL.

The rearrangement uses TRBV6-5 and TRBJ2-3; tentatively, D is TRBD2 (6 bases). Germline assignment: CDR1 MNHEY and CDR2 SVGAGI. Trimming left V 3 bases short and J 4 bases short, with 11 bases between. This CDR3 contains 14 residues. As DNA, the CDR3 is TGTGCCAGCAGTTATCGACTAGAATCAGATACGCAGTATTTT. It specifies CASSYRLESDTQYF.

V usage is TRBV6-2 or TRBV6-3 and J usage is TRBJ2-7, with D maybe TRBD2 (7 bases). This CDR3 is 16 amino acids long. CDR1 is MNHEY and CDR2 is SVGEGT in the germline V gene. The germline V and J ends were trimmed by 4 bases and 3 bases, with 19 bases remaining between them. In DNA form, the CDR3 reads TGTGCCAGCAGTTTCCCCCGAGGGGGGGACTTCTACGAGCAGTACTTC. Amino acids: CASSFPRGGDFYEQYF.

This chain links TRBV10-3 with TRBJ1-2, with 8 bases aligning to TRBD1. The CDR3 runs to 14 residues. Unmatched junction bases numbered 6, after V lost 2 bases and J lost 7 bases. Germline CDR1 and CDR2: ENHRY and SYGVKD. The CDR3 DNA follows: TGTGCCATCAGTGAGGGACAGGGCGATGGTGGCTACACCTTC. Protein sequence: CAISEGQGDGGYTF.

The chain links TRBV7-3 to TRBJ1-1; TRBD1 might be the D (6 bases). This CDR3 region has 14 residues. Trimming pared 2 bases from V and 5 bases from J, leaving 12 bases between. Germline V lookup: CDR1 SGHTA, CDR2 FQGTGA. The CDR3 spells CASSLSPQGTEAFF. CDR3 bases: TGTGCCAGCAGCTTATCCCCACAGGGAACTGAAGCTTTCTTT.